This T cell receptor (beta chain) was captured by sequencing in a study of shared clonotypes between healthy human individuals. Study context: Each donor's CD4 naive and CD4 memory cells filled three plates apiece, CD8 naive two, and CD8 memory one.

An assay was performed, and its level was deep. Profiled with immunoSEQ multiplex PCR; TCRdb holds only in-frame clones, not every one. The sample lists around 2,000,000 clones; roughly 94% were seen once. Study-wide results and caveats: Only blood was sampled; tissue repertoires likely differ.

Naive CD8 cells lacked CD45RO and underwent positive selection for CCR7, leaving out terminally differentiated effector memory CD45RA+ cells. This clone was counted a single time. Its specificity is not known. Sample: naive CD8+ T cells sorted from blood. This clonotype was sampled from a man in his late teens or twenties in good health.

This chain's CDR3 is CASSIYLGQGYEQYF. CDR3 in DNA: TGTGCCAGTAGTATATACTTGGGACAGGGGTACGAGCAGTACTTC. The chain links TRBV19 to TRBJ2-7, with TRBD1 matching 10 bases. This CDR3 has 15 residues. CDR1 and CDR2 from the germline V gene are LNHDA and SQIVND (reference sequence). After removal of 2 bases from V and 4 bases from J, the junction contained 5 bases not matched to a gene.